This paragraph reports one TCR beta chain. Its antigen is currently unknown. The DNA is omitted, as the CDR3 cannot be located on it reliably, and the CDR3 follows TCRdb's listing. TCRdb processed the RT-PCR reads anew with MiXCR; each CDR3 protein has one entry. This sample has 500,000 or so distinct CDR3 sequences, with 10% to 11% found just once. This specimen belongs to a study of response to subunit inactivated influenza vaccine. Study-wide results and limits: Few additional T cells are recruited per seasonal influenza vaccination, authors suggested.

Germline CDR1 is SGDLS and CDR2 is YYNGEE. The length of the CDR3 is 15 amino acids, counting both ends. This chain uses TRBV9 with TRBJ1-4; the table's D call, TRBD1, was not checked against the DNA. This sequence was found in a man aged 45-65 years who received an inactivated influenza vaccine. Source: PBMCs from blood, taken more than 35 days after vaccination. The CDR3 spells CASSVGPGSAEKLFF.